This TCR beta chain was profiled in a study of shared T cell receptors in the human thymus (TCRdb year 2021). Some background on the complete study: The study examined how self-reactive, shared T-cell receptor alpha chains are generated in the human thymus.

Preparation of the library involved the immunoSEQ multiplex PCR assay. Drawn from immuneACCESS, this table holds only the in-frame rearrangements with V and J called that TCRdb kept. Clones are partly lost; checked studies trace under half to an unresolved V gene and leave the rest unexplained. The sample has some 640,000 clones on record, more than 70% of them singletons. 0.0094% of the sample goes to the ten largest clones. For this clone: The specificity of this receptor is unknown. No base quality information exists; no much larger clone differs at one position.

Sequences MNHNS (CDR1) and SASEGT (CDR2) are obtained from the germline V gene. Relative to germline, V is missing 2 bases and J is missing 5 bases, with 6 bases of the junction outside any gene match. The CDR3 covers 15 residues, taking in both the cysteine and the phenylalanine. Only the CDR3 DNA is retained, 45 bases long and in frame from the first base. These data also featured in a second study, about human thymus T cells. As the second publication notes: Immunologically healthy infants undergoing open corrective cardiac surgery for congenital heart defects in Finland were used as donors. Thymus tissue was collected as surgical resects that were removed during corrective cardiac surgery. Biased V and J gene segment usage appeared to be present in both thymic and peripheral blood repertoires. Highly overlapping thymic TCR repertoires among unrelated individuals were reported in the related research. The study described the TCR alpha and beta repertoires in roughly 8 infant thymus samples and a handful of matching peripheral blood samples. Donor ages ranging from about 6 to 244 days were recorded, and a handful of male and a couple of female infants were included in the cohort. After being mechanically released from the tissue, thymocytes were kept at -70 degrees C in pellets of about 9-34 million cells. A QIAsymphony instrument was used to extract genomic DNA from frozen cell pellets. TCRB and TCRAD loci were amplified from a standardized quantity of quality-controlled genomic DNA using the immunoSEQ multiplex PCR assay. Amplicons spanned the V(D)J region at a length sufficient to cover the CDR3 and identify V and J genes. Through the commercial immunoSEQ service, the amplicons were sequenced on an Illumina platform. Primer bias and sequencing errors were corrected as previously described, and TCRAD and TCRB were defined on the basis of the IMGT database. Repertoires were analysed with immunoSEQ Analyzer 3.0 and VDJTools, covering basic statistics, V/J segment usage, diversity estimates, rarefaction and pairwise overlap. To estimate diversity, the Chao1, ChaoE, Efron-Thisted, Shannon and inverse Simpson indices were applied, and diversity was also estimated on datasets down-sampled to the smallest sample. Repertoire overlap used strict matching of CDR3 nucleotide sequence, V gene and J gene, with Jaccard-based multidimensional scaling clustering. On average, thymus samples yielded 810,000 or so unique TCRB clonotypes, whereas blood samples yielded about 84,000.

This chain is built from TRBV6-1 and TRBJ2-1, with TRBD2 identical over 7 junction bases. This receptor was taken from a boy under two years old with a congenital heart defect. Donor details come from another sample of the same person, matched by shared clones. Sequencing input: thymocytes. The CDR3 loop reads CASSETLARNNEQFF. The sequenced DNA is TGTGCCAGCAGTGAAACACTAGCGAGGAACAATGAGCAGTTCTTC.